This entry is about one T cell receptor (beta chain). Antigen specificity is unknown. Whereas donors were nominally healthy upon sampling, unrecorded immune exposures were probable. The sample is drawn from a study of cytomegalovirus exposure and HLA in healthy donors. The PCR was carried out with 60 Vbeta primers and 13 Jbeta primers. Here immunoSEQ multiplex PCR was the method, and the copy in TCRdb shows in-frame clones only, minus some. The data hold about 130,000 clones, with roughly three quarters observed a single time. Study-wide results and caveats: An analysis done earlier found most TCR beta V segments productive about 87% or about 30% of the time.

The sequencing sample was made of PBMCs. The receptor was isolated from a male donor in good health and CMV-seronegative.

In DNA form, the CDR3 reads TGCGCCAGCAGCACACAGGGGGCGGGCACAGATACGCAGTATTTT. Amino acids: CASSTQGAGTDTQYF. The chain carries TRBV5-1 and TRBJ2-3, with 9 bases matching TRBD1. Germline V gene lookup returns CDR1 SGHRS and CDR2 YFSETQ. V dropped 4 bases and J dropped 1; count of bases not matched to a gene: 4. The CDR3 sequence is 15 residues long.